The 13 T cell receptor beta chains in this list originate from one sample, sequenced in a study of OX40 agonist ivuxolimab in advanced cancers. Produced via immunoSEQ multiplex PCR; TCRdb's table is partial and in-frame only. The table has approximately 57,000 clones, approximately 91% seen once. The input for sequencing was CD4+ or CD8+ T cells sorted from blood, taken in a trial of the OX40 agonist ivuxolimab. These receptors all come from an adult with an advanced solid tumor such as melanoma, head and neck, liver or kidney cancer.

The rearrangement uses TRBV2 and TRBJ2-3; 7 bases map to TRBD1. Losses at the gene ends were 6 bases for V and 0 bases for J; bases not matched to a gene: 6. The CDR3 loop spans 15 amino acids. Germline-derived CDR1 and CDR2 are SNHLY and FYNNEI. In DNA, the CDR3 is TGTGCCAGCAGGTATCCGGGACAGAGCACAGATACGCAGTATTTT. It codes for CASRYPGQSTDTQYF.

This clone was recorded once. V is TRBV6-5 and J is TRBJ2-5; 9 bases map to TRBD2. This CDR3 is built from 12 residues. Germline-derived CDR1 and CDR2 are MNHEY and SVGAGI. The V segment lost 11 bases and the J segment 3 bases; nucleotides outside the gene matches: 4. The CDR3: CAAGGREETQYF. Here the CDR3 DNA reads TGTGCCGCGGGGGGGCGAGAAGAGACCCAGTACTTC.

The chain combines TRBV27 with TRBJ1-1; the D is unclear. V was shortened by 3 bases and J by 5 bases, with 10 bases between the two germline ends. This CDR3 is 13 amino acids long. Germline values: CDR1 MNHEY, CDR2 SMNVEV (reference sequence). The CDR3 sequence is CASSFSRATEAFF. The CDR3 DNA reads TGTGCCAGCAGTTTTTCACGGGCGACTGAAGCTTTCTTT.

The V gene is TRBV28, the J gene TRBJ2-1, with a weak D call TRBD2 (6 bases). Germline assignment: CDR1 MDHEN and CDR2 SYDVKM. The CDR3 is made up of 17 amino acids. V lost 5 bases to trimming and J lost 2 bases, with 19 bases between them. CDR3 sequence: CASSGTGGGGTYNEQFF. For the CDR3, the DNA is TGTGCCAGCAGTGGAACCGGGGGTGGCGGGACCTACAATGAGCAGTTCTTC.

The CDR3 nucleotides are TGTGCCAGCAGCTTAGCTGACAGGGGTTACGAGCAGTACTTC. Translation: CASSLADRGYEQYF. The gene calls are TRBV7-9 and TRBJ2-7; 8 bases are shared with TRBD1. Trimming removed 0 bases from V and 4 bases from J; junction bases left unmatched: 2. The CDR3 contains 14 residues. CDR1 and CDR2 (germline): SEHNR, FQNEAQ (reference sequence).

The chain is built from TRBV2 and TRBJ2-2; unclear D gene. Germline CDR1 SNHLY, CDR2 FYNNEI. The V and J ends lost 6 bases and 8 bases respectively, with 10 bases between them. This CDR3 has 12 amino acids. CDR3 amino acids: CASRDVWGELFF. CDR3 nucleotide sequence: TGTGCCAGCAGGGATGTCTGGGGGGAGCTGTTTTTT.

As concerns this clone: Possible read error: a much larger clone is one base away. This same CDR3 is encoded by further DNA sequences in the sample. V is TRBV2 and J is TRBJ2-1, with 9 bases fitting TRBD1. CDR3 length: 17 residues. The V gene's germline CDR1 is SNHLY and CDR2 FYNNEI. The ends lost 8 bases at V and 11 bases at J; junction bases unmatched: 22. CDR3 coding DNA: TGTGCCAGCGGGGGAGAGCGGGACAGGGCCCCCAGAGGTCAGCAGTTCTTC. Translated, it gives CASGGERDRAPRGQQFF.

This chain uses TRBV30 with TRBJ1-1; 9 bases align to TRBD1. The germline V gene has CDR1 GTSNPN and CDR2 SVGIG (reference sequence). The CDR3 contains 15 residues. V shed 2 bases and J 8 bases; nucleotides not matched to a gene: 12. In nucleotides, the CDR3 is TGTGCCTGGAGTCCCCCGACCGGGACAGGGTGGGAAGCTTTCTTT. This translates into CAWSPPTGTGWEAFF.

The chain joins TRBV7-3 to TRBJ2-1; D is uncertain. Germline CDR1 is SGHTA and CDR2 is FQGTGA. V was shortened by 4 bases and J by 6 bases, with 13 bases between the two germline ends. CDR3 length: 14 amino acids. The CDR3 sequence: CASSSDVGSNEQFF. CDR3 nucleotide sequence: TGTGCCAGCAGCTCTGATGTCGGCAGCAATGAGCAGTTCTTC.

J is TRBJ2-1 and V is TRBV19, with D tentatively TRBD1 (6 bases). CDR1 LNHDA and CDR2 SQIVND come from the germline V gene (reference sequence). The V end lost 3 bases, the J end lost 3 bases, and 6 bases lay between the germline ends. The CDR3 covers 13 residues. The CDR3 DNA reads TGTGCCAGTAGTATGGACAGCTACAATGAGCAGTTCTTC. This gives the protein CASSMDSYNEQFF.

This clone was detected a few times. V and J are TRBV7-9 and TRBJ2-1; D is possibly TRBD1 (6 bases). Germline V CDR1 and CDR2: SEHNR, FQNEAQ (reference sequence). Between the trimmed V and J ends, which lost 3 bases and 12 bases, there was a span of 18 bases. This CDR3 is 14 amino acids long. The CDR3 is CASSFRDQGGAQFF. For the CDR3, the DNA is TGTGCCAGCAGCTTTCGGGACCAAGGGGGTGCGCAGTTCTTC.

V usage is TRBV4-1 and J usage is TRBJ2-7, with D possibly TRBD2 on 6 matching bases. The V end lost 4 bases, the J end lost 3 bases, and 16 bases lay between the germline ends. This CDR3 is 15 amino acids long. Germline V gene sequence: CDR1 MGHRA, CDR2 YSYEKL. The CDR3: CASSLRDAGIYEQYF. CDR3 in DNA: TGCGCCAGCAGCCTCCGGGACGCGGGAATCTACGAGCAGTACTTC.

The V gene is TRBV4-3, the J gene TRBJ1-4; TRBD1 agrees at 9 bases. The germline gives CDR1 LGHNA, CDR2 YSLEER. V was pared by 2 bases and J by 5 bases, with 3 bases of the junction left unmatched. This CDR3 has 15 residues. The CDR3 protein is CASSQRGQGNEKLFF. The CDR3 region has the DNA TGCGCCAGCAGCCAACGGGGACAGGGCAATGAAAAACTGTTTTTT.